A single sample is the source of the 30 T cell receptor beta chains below, sequenced in a study of blood T cells in healthy people across ages. For the second PCR, which ran for 7 to 11 cycles, a sample-barcoded 5' primer and a J-beta primer mix were used. TCRdb re-analysed the 5' RACE reads in MiXCR, keeping a single row per CDR3 protein. The sample records hundreds of thousands of distinct CDR3 sequences, about 30% being singletons. Material: blood. The receptors come from an elderly woman in good health.

The chain uses TRBV29-1 and TRBJ2-5; tentatively, D is TRBD2 (5 bases). V was shortened by 3 bases and J by 2 bases, with 10 bases between the two germline ends. Germline CDR1 and CDR2: SQVTM and ANQGSEA. The length of the CDR3 is 13 residues. The CDR3 loop is CSVERVGQETQYF. In nucleotides, the CDR3 is TGCAGCGTTGAGAGGGTTGGGCAAGAGACCCAGTACTTC.

This clonotype has a handful of counts. In DNA, the CDR3 is TGTGCCAGCAGCCAAGATGGGGTCAGCAATCAGCCCCAGCATTTT. Translated, it gives CASSQDGVSNQPQHF. This sequence joins TRBV3-1 and TRBJ1-5; unclear D gene. The CDR3 runs 15 residues. The germline V gene encodes CDR1 LGHDT and CDR2 YNNKEL (reference sequence). Between the trimmed V and J ends, which lost 0 bases and 1 base, there was a span of 7 bases.

This clonotype turned up a few times. The chain is built from TRBV28 and TRBJ2-5; D possibly corresponds to TRBD1 (6 bases). Germline values: CDR1 MDHEN, CDR2 SYDVKM. V shed 5 bases and J shed 2 bases, with 12 bases lying between them. The CDR3 runs to 14 residues. This CDR3 is CASSDQGMQETQYF. CDR3 bases: TGTGCCAGCAGTGACCAGGGGATGCAAGAGACCCAGTACTTC.

This chain uses TRBV9 with TRBJ1-3; no firm D call. The germline V and J ends were trimmed by 0 bases and 9 bases, with 10 bases remaining between them. The CDR3 length is 13 residues. Germline V gene data show CDR1 as SGDLS and CDR2 as YYNGEE. The CDR3 region has the DNA TGTGCCAGCAGCGTAGCCGCGGAATCCACCATATATTTT. Residues: CASSVAAESTIYF.

A remark on this clonotype: This may stem from a read error, because a much larger clone lies one nucleotide away. The rearrangement links TRBV2 to TRBJ2-5, with D tentatively TRBD2 (5 bases). Germline CDR1 reads SNHLY; CDR2 reads FYNNEI. The V end was cut by 8 bases, the J end by 11 bases, with 27 bases between. The CDR3 is made up of 15 amino acids. The CDR3 nucleotides read TGTGCCAGCCCCCGAGGGCCTTCCGTTGTGGATGAGCAGTACTTC. It specifies CASPRGPSVVDEQYF.

The V call is TRBV30, the J call TRBJ1-2, with no clear D. Deletions cut 0 bases from V and 6 bases from J, with 11 bases between. The germline gives CDR1 GTSNPN, CDR2 SVGIG (reference sequence). This CDR3 has 13 amino acids. The CDR3 protein is CAWSVRQENGYTF. The CDR3 DNA reads TGTGCCTGGAGTGTTAGGCAGGAGAATGGCTACACCTTC.

At least ten counts were recorded for this clonotype. The rearrangement uses TRBV28 and TRBJ2-6; no clear D gene. V lost 3 bases, J lost 0 bases, and 9 bases lay in between. The germline V gene encodes CDR1 MDHEN and CDR2 SYDVKM. CDR3 length: 16 amino acids. DNA of the CDR3: TGTGCCAGCAGTTTCCTCAGGTTCTCTGGGGCCAACGTCCTGACTTTC. This encodes CASSFLRFSGANVLTF.

This chain connects TRBV7-9 to TRBJ2-5; possibly TRBD2 for D (7 bases). The CDR3 consists of 17 residues. Germline CDR1 is SEHNR and CDR2 is FQNEAQ (reference sequence). V was pared by 5 bases and J by 0 bases, with 19 bases between. CDR3 protein: CASSQRGRGAYQETQYF. DNA of the CDR3: TGTGCCAGCAGCCAGAGGGGACGGGGGGCGTACCAAGAGACCCAGTACTTC.

For this clonotype: A much larger clone sits a single nucleotide away, making a read error possible. The CDR3 nucleotides read TGTGCTAGCAGCCCTATCACGGGCGAGACCCAGTACTTC. Translation: CASSPITGETQYF. The rearrangement uses TRBV7-7 and TRBJ2-5; D ambiguous. Germline V gene data show CDR1 as SSHAT and CDR2 as FNYEAQ (reference sequence). CDR3 size: 13 residues. The whole variable domain, remainder taken from reference TRBV7-7 and TRBJ2-5, is GAGVSQSPRYKVTKRGQDVTLRCDPISSHATLYWYQQALGQGPEFLTYFNYEAQPDKSGLPSDRFSAERPEGSISTLTIQRTEQRDSAMYRCASSPITGETQYFGPGTRLLVL.

This clonotype was seen a handful of times. V usage is TRBV20-1 and J usage is TRBJ2-2; tentative D call: TRBD2 (6 bases). V was shortened by 3 bases and J by 0 bases, with 14 bases between the two germline ends. From germline, CDR1 is DFQATT and CDR2 SNEGSKA (reference sequence). This CDR3 spans 16 amino acids. CDR3 sequence reads: CSARGLATANTGELFF. CDR3 coding DNA: TGCAGTGCTAGGGGGCTAGCGACCGCGAACACCGGGGAGCTGTTTTTT.

This clonotype was observed many times. The CDR3 bases are TGTGCCAGCAGTCCGGGACAGGGGTACTATGGCTACACCTTC. Residues: CASSPGQGYYGYTF. J is TRBJ1-2 and V is TRBV6-5, with 10 bases identical to TRBD1. CDR1 is MNHEY and CDR2 is SVGAGI in the germline V gene. This CDR3 has 14 residues. J gave up 3 bases and V 5 bases, and 3 bases lay outside the gene matches.

This clonotype appeared many times. This chain links TRBV29-1 with TRBJ2-1, with D perhaps assigned TRBD1 or TRBD2 (6 bases each). V was shortened by 6 bases and J by 8 bases, with 14 bases between the two germline ends. Germline lookup yields CDR1 SQVTM and CDR2 ANQGSEA. CDR3 length: 12 residues. This chain's CDR3 is CSVVPGADEQFF. The CDR3, as DNA: TGCAGCGTGGTCCCGGGGGCAGATGAGCAGTTCTTC.

This clonotype was picked up many times. The V and J genes are TRBV20-1 and TRBJ1-5; weak D call: TRBD1 (5 bases). CDR3 length equals 16 residues. The V gene's germline CDR1 is DFQATT and CDR2 SNEGSKA (reference sequence). V was pared by 0 bases and J by 0 bases, with 12 bases between. The CDR3 here is CSARDQGRRSNQPQHF. The CDR3 DNA follows: TGCAGTGCTAGAGACCAGGGTCGGCGTAGCAATCAGCCCCAGCATTTT.

The V gene is TRBV6-5, the J gene TRBJ1-1, with 8 positions matching TRBD1. Germline CDR1 is MNHEY and CDR2 is SVGAGI. CDR3 size: 14 residues. V gave up 8 bases and J gave up 4 bases; unmatched junction bases: 9. CDR3 protein: CASVDRGGRTEAFF. The CDR3 nucleotides are TGTGCCAGCGTTGACAGGGGCGGCCGCACTGAAGCTTTCTTT.

The gene calls are TRBV6-1 and TRBJ2-7, with D uncertain. CDR1 is MNHNS and CDR2 is SASEGT in the germline V gene. The CDR3 has 13 residues. V lost 6 bases and J lost 7, with 16 bases in between. CDR3 DNA sequence: TGTGCCAGCAGGGGCAGACTGCAGACAGAGCAGTACTTC. Translation gives CASRGRLQTEQYF.

With respect to this clonotype: A much larger clone lies a single base off, so this may be a read error. The chain has TRBV6-1 and TRBJ2-4; maybe TRBD1 (6 bases). The V gene's germline CDR1 is MNHNS and CDR2 SASEGT. CDR3 size: 13 residues. With 4 bases removed from V and 9 bases from J, the gap between germline ends came to 13 bases. CDR3 in amino acids: CASSGTGWGIQYF. As DNA, the CDR3 is TGTGCCAGCAGTGGTACAGGGTGGGGCATTCAGTACTTC.

The genes are TRBV12-3 or TRBV12-4 and TRBJ1-1; D not certain. The CDR3 has 12 residues. V was clipped by 3 bases and J by 7 bases, with 9 bases between them. DNA for the CDR3: TGTGCCAGCAGTTTTGGGGTAGGTGAAGCTTTCTTT. Amino acids: CASSFGVGEAFF.

Points on this clonotype: A clone one base away is much larger, so this may be a read error. V and J are TRBV12-3 or TRBV12-4 and TRBJ2-5; 12 bases fit TRBD2. Trimming at V came to 2 bases and at J to 11 bases, leaving 9 bases not matched to a gene. This CDR3 has 15 amino acids. The CDR3 region has the DNA TGTGCCAGCAGTTTACTAGCGGGGGGGGACGATGAGCAGTACTTC. Translated: CASSLLAGGDDEQYF.

This clonotype was counted at least ten times. A read error may be the cause here, since a much bigger clone is one base away. V is TRBV7-9 and J is TRBJ2-7; tentative D call: TRBD1 (6 bases). Trimming stripped 4 bases from V and 2 bases from J, with 12 bases between. The CDR3 spans 14 residues. Germline V gene sequence: CDR1 SEHNR, CDR2 FQNEAQ (reference sequence). The CDR3 DNA is TGTGCCAGCAGCTGGGGACAACCCCCCTACGAGCAGTACTTC. Protein product: CASSWGQPPYEQYF.

The chain links TRBV20-1 to TRBJ2-5; D uncertain. The germline gives CDR1 DFQATT, CDR2 SNEGSKA (reference sequence). The CDR3 extends over 14 amino acids. Trimming removed 3 bases from V and 7 bases from J, with 18 bases in between. The CDR3 DNA reads TGCAGTGCTAGTTTCGTGAAGGGTGCAGGGACCCAGTACTTC. This translates into CSASFVKGAGTQYF.

Ten or more counts support this clonotype. The rearrangement links TRBV12-3 or TRBV12-4 to TRBJ2-3, with TRBD2 matching over 9 bases. The length of the CDR3 is 15 residues. Trimming removed 11 bases from V and 3 bases from J; junction bases left unmatched: 12. The CDR3 spells CAFLAGGGGTDTQYF. The CDR3 bases are TGTGCCTTCCTTGCGGGCGGGGGGGGTACAGATACGCAGTATTTT.

This clonotype was observed many times. The chain has TRBV12-3 or TRBV12-4 and TRBJ2-7; 7 bases line up with TRBD1. The CDR3 totals 13 residues. V dropped 5 bases and J dropped 5; count of bases not matched to a gene: 6. This CDR3 is CASSGDRAHEQYF. In DNA form, the CDR3 reads TGTGCCAGCAGTGGAGACAGGGCCCACGAGCAGTACTTC.

This clonotype turned up a few times. The genes are TRBV5-4 and TRBJ2-1; 7 bases align to TRBD1. CDR3 length equals 15 residues. The V gene's germline CDR1 is SGHNT and CDR2 YYREEE (reference sequence). J gave up 5 bases and V 6 bases, and 11 bases lay outside the gene matches. CDR3 DNA: TGTGCCAGCACCAGATCCGGGACAGTGAACAATGAGCAGTTCTTC. It specifies CASTRSGTVNNEQFF.

This clonotype was picked up many times. The gene calls are TRBV7-9 and TRBJ2-1; TRBD2 matches at 10 bases. V lost 5 bases and J lost 7; bases outside the gene matches: 11. The CDR3 is 16 residues long. Looked up from germline, CDR1 is SEHNR and CDR2 is FQNEAQ (reference sequence). CDR3 sequence reads: CASSPAAGGPENEQFF. CDR3 DNA sequence: TGTGCCAGCAGCCCCGCAGCGGGGGGGCCAGAGAATGAGCAGTTCTTC.

For the CDR3, the DNA is TGTGCCAGCAGCCCCTGGACAGGGAGAGCTTTTGGGGACTACACCTTC. As protein: CASSPWTGRAFGDYTF. This chain links TRBV7-2 with TRBJ1-2; 8 bases match TRBD1. This CDR3 comprises 16 residues. Germline loops: CDR1 SGHTA, CDR2 FQGNSA. J lost 10 bases, V lost 5 bases, and 18 bases had no gene match.

This chain uses TRBV11-2 with TRBJ2-7; 12 bases are a match to TRBD2. The germline V gene encodes CDR1 SGHAT and CDR2 FQNNGV. This CDR3 has 17 amino acids. V shed 4 bases, J shed 7 bases, and the junction held 14 bases outside the gene matches. The CDR3 is CASSSRLAGDIYNEQYF. The CDR3 coding sequence is TGTGCCAGCAGCTCCCGACTAGCGGGGGACATTTACAATGAGCAGTACTTC.

This clonotype was seen more than once but under ten times. This chain joins TRBV19 and TRBJ2-1; no clear D. The J call may not be correct, given that the DNA end is closer to TRBJ2-7. The CDR3 is made up of 14 amino acids. From germline, CDR1 is LNHDA and CDR2 SQIVND (reference sequence). CDR3 sequence (DNA): TGTGCCAGCACCAGGTCGAGCTCCTACAATGAGCAGTACTTC. It yields the protein CASTRSSSYNEQYF.

This clonotype has more than one count but fewer than ten. V usage is TRBV9 and J usage is TRBJ2-5; 9 positions agree with TRBD2. The CDR3 covers 15 residues. Looked up from germline, CDR1 is SGDLS and CDR2 is YYNGEE. The V and J ends lost 2 bases and 11 bases, in that order; junction bases with no gene match: 13. CDR3 sequence: CASSVLSGGHNEQYF. The CDR3 region has the DNA TGTGCCAGCAGCGTCCTTAGCGGGGGACACAATGAGCAGTACTTC.

This clonotype has just a few counts. CDR3 sequence: CASSLSQASNQPQHF. Written as DNA, the CDR3 is TGTGCCAGCAGTTTATCTCAGGCTAGCAATCAGCCCCAGCATTTT. The chain combines TRBV28 with TRBJ1-5; unclear D gene. Germline V gene data show CDR1 as MDHEN and CDR2 as SYDVKM. The CDR3 extends over 15 amino acids. Deletions cut 1 base from V and 0 bases from J, with 7 bases between.

This clonotype has ten or more counts. The V and J genes are TRBV7-8 and TRBJ2-1; TRBD2 matches at 10 bases. The CDR3 loop spans 15 amino acids. The junction had 2 bases not matched to a gene; V was cut back by 1 base and J by 5 bases. Germline assignment: CDR1 SGHVS and CDR2 FQNEAQ. For the CDR3, the DNA is TGTGCCAGCAGCTTAGTAGCGGGGGGTCACAATGAGCAGTTCTTC. Its translation: CASSLVAGGHNEQFF. Variable domain in full (rest from reference TRBV7-8 and TRBJ2-1): GAGVSQSPRYKVAKRGQDVALRCDPISGHVSLFWYQQALGQGPEFLTYFQNEAQLDKSGLPSDRFFAERPEGSVSTLKIQRTQQEDSAVYLCASSLVAGGHNEQFFGPGTRLTVL.